The clone carrying this T cell receptor beta chain came up once. The authors' processing: Reference gene primers were amplified, and this amplification served to estimate nucleated cell counts. Clones were read by immunoSEQ multiplex PCR, and TCRdb kept only the in-frame ones, dropping some. V, J and clone size reflect that table, while D and trimming were determined from the DNA. The sample holds around 370,000 clones, about nine tenths seen once. This CDR3 spans 17 amino acids. In germline, CDR1 is SGDLS, CDR2 YYNGEE. V dropped 3 bases and J dropped 0 bases, with 16 bases sitting between them. This entry is derived from a study of blood T cell repertoires in COVID-19. As for the study in general: T cells, B-cell-depleted T cells, or PBMCs provided the cDNA or gDNA that served as material.

The receptor comes from a woman between 70 and 85 years old with COVID-19, enrolled during active disease. The sequencing sample was made of peripheral blood. The V call is TRBV9, the J call TRBJ2-1; D possibly corresponds to TRBD1 (6 bases). The CDR3 bases are TGTGCCAGCAGCGAGCCCCTCTCGGGACACTCCTACAATGAGCAGTTCTTC. Translated, it gives CASSEPLSGHSYNEQFF.